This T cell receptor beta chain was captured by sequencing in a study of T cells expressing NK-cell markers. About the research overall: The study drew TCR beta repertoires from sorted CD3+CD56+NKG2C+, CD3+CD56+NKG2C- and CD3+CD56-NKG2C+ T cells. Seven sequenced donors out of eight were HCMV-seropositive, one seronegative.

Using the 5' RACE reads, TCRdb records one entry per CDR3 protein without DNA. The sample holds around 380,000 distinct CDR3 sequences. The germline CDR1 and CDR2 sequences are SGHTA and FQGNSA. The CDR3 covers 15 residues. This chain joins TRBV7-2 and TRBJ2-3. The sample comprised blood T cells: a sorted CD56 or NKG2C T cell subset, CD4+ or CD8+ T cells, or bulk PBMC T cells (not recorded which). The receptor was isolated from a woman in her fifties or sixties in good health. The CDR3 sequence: CASSLDLYSTDTQYF.